This T cell receptor beta chain was identified in a study of neurological immune-mediated disorders. Study results and limitations: It was HTLV-1-associated myelopathy that showed the most TCR clonal expansion, while multiple sclerosis showed the least, falling below healthy controls.

The CDR3 extends over 14 amino acids. V shed 7 bases, J shed 0 bases, and the junction held 3 bases outside the gene matches. Germline CDR1 and CDR2: SGHRS and YFSETQ. This clonotype came up many times. Its antigen remains unknown. The cDNA came from 5'RACE, which used 10-nucleotide random UMIs. Every sequencing run drew on 15-18 subjects and yielded over 200 million TCR-beta sequences. TCRdb called the 5' RACE reads again in MiXCR, with one record for every CDR3 protein. This sample carries roughly 45,000 distinct CDR3 sequences, approximately 14% of them seen once, and the ten largest clones take roughly 4.5%. Stated time point: longitudinal time-point 2.

Sequencing was carried out using PBMCs. This TCR derives from a male donor with HTLV-1-associated myelopathy (HAM/TSP). The rearrangement links TRBV5-1 to TRBJ2-2; 7 bases match TRBD2. In DNA, the CDR3 is TGCGCCAGCGGGAGGGTTGCGAACACCGGGGAGCTGTTTTTT. Amino acid sequence: CASGRVANTGELFF.